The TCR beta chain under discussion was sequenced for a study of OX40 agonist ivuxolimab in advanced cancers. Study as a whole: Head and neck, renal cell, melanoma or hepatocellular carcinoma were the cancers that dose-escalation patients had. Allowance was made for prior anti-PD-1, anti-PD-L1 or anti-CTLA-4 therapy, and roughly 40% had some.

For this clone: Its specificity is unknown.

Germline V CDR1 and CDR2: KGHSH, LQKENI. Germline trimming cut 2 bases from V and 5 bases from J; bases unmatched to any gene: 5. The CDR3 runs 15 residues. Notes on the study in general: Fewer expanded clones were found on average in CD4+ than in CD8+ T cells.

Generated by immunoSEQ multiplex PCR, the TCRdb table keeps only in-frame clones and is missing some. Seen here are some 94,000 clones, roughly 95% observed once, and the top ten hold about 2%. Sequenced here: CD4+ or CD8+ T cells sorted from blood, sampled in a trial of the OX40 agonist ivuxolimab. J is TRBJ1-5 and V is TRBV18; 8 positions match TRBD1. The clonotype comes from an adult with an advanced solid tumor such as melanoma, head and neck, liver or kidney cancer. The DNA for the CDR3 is TGTGCCAGCTCACCAGAGTCAGGGGGCCATCAGCCCCAGCATTTT. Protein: CASSPESGGHQPQHF.